The next 22 T cell receptor beta chains were all read from a single sample in a study of T cells in Graves' hyperthyroidism and ophthalmopathy (dated by TCRdb to about 2019). Library creation used multiplex PCR. The sequencer listed for this sample is Illumina HiSeq 2000. The TCR beta CDR3 regions were amplified from RNA transcripts. A first-round RT-PCR of the TCR CDR3 used the HTBI primer set with the Qiagen OneStep RT-PCR kit. TCRdb applied fastp at Q25 and MiXCR to the public reads, then kept only in-frame beta chains. Every CDR3 protein is listed once, alongside the most common genes and DNA of its rows. Present in this sample are just under 750,000 distinct CDR3 sequences, just over 35% of which were seen just once. The biggest ten clones account for approximately 31% of the sample. Material for sequencing was blood. These receptors were collected from a middle-aged woman with Graves' hyperthyroidism.

This chain uses TRBV15 with TRBJ2-7, with 8 nucleotides matching TRBD1. CDR3 length: 14 amino acids. With V trimmed by 3 bases and J by 6 bases, 7 bases remained unmatched. Germline assignment: CDR1 LNHNV and CDR2 YYDKDF (reference sequence). The CDR3 spells CATSRTRDRPEQYF. The CDR3, as DNA: TGTGCCACCAGCAGGACCCGGGACAGGCCCGAGCAGTACTTC. The full variable domain, rest sourced from reference TRBV15 and TRBJ2-7, is DAMVIQNPRYQVTQFGKPVTLSCSQTLNHNVMYWYQQKSSQAPKLLFHYYDKDFNNEADTPDNFQSRRPNTSFCFLDIRSPGLGDTAMYLCATSRTRDRPEQYFGPGTRLTVT.

The V and J genes are TRBV29-1 and TRBJ2-1; D is undetermined. The CDR3 covers 11 residues. In germline, CDR1 is SQVTM, CDR2 ANQGSEA. With 7 bases removed from V and 4 bases from J, the gap between germline ends came to 8 bases. DNA of the CDR3: TGCAGCGCTCGATGGTACAATGAGCAGTTCTTC. Translated, it gives CSARWYNEQFF.

The chain couples TRBV7-2 to TRBJ1-2; 8 nucleotides align to TRBD1. Germline CDR1 is SGHTA and CDR2 is FQGNSA. This CDR3 is 13 amino acids long. The J segment lost 7 bases and the V segment lost 3 bases, leaving 4 bases of the junction unmatched. CDR3 protein: CASSFRTGTGYTF. The CDR3 bases are TGTGCCAGCAGCTTCCGGACAGGGACTGGCTACACCTTC.

The rearrangement links TRBV20-1 to TRBJ1-5; D is undetermined. Germline assignment: CDR1 DFQATT and CDR2 SNEGSKA (reference sequence). Trimming pared 1 base from V and 6 bases from J, leaving 13 bases between. This CDR3 contains 14 residues. CDR3 in DNA: TGCAGTGCTAGAGTGCTCGCCTGGGGTCAGCCCCAGCATTTT. Protein sequence: CSARVLAWGQPQHF.

This clonotype has more than one count but fewer than ten. The chain carries TRBV6-6 and TRBJ1-1, with 9 bases identical to TRBD1. Germline-derived CDR1 and CDR2 are MNHNY and SVGAGI (reference sequence). The J segment lost 10 bases and the V segment lost 6 bases, leaving 9 bases of the junction unmatched. The CDR3 sequence is 13 residues long. For the CDR3, the DNA is TGTGCCAGCAGGAAACAGGGGGCTAAGGGAGCTTTCTTT. Translating gives CASRKQGAKGAFF.

The V call is TRBV7-2, the J call TRBJ2-7, with 7 bases matching TRBD2. CDR1 is SGHTA, CDR2 FQGNSA, per germline. The CDR3 loop spans 17 amino acids. Losses at the gene ends were 6 bases for V and 5 bases for J; bases not matched to a gene: 19. CDR3 sequence reads: CASSYYALRTGGDEQYF. For the CDR3, the DNA is TGTGCCAGCAGTTACTACGCATTAAGGACGGGGGGTGACGAGCAGTACTTC.

This clonotype was counted only a few times. This rearrangement joins TRBV12-3 or TRBV12-4 to TRBJ2-7; no definite D call. The CDR3 is made up of 13 amino acids. Trimming left V 0 bases short and J 3 bases short, with 6 bases between. DNA for the CDR3: TGTGCCAGCAGTTTAGCACGGAACTACGAGCAGTACTTC. This gives the protein CASSLARNYEQYF.

This chain connects TRBV2 to TRBJ1-6, with D possibly matching TRBD1 (5 bases). The germline V and J ends were trimmed by 7 bases and 14 bases, with 6 bases remaining between them. The CDR3 spans 9 residues. Per the germline V gene, CDR1 is SNHLY and CDR2 is FYNNEI. As DNA, the CDR3 is TGTGCCAGCAAAGGGGCCCTCCACTTT. Protein: CASKGALHF.

The chain is built from TRBV10-3 and TRBJ1-5; 7 bases map to TRBD1. Unmatched junction bases numbered 6, after V lost 4 bases and J lost 6 bases. Per germline, CDR1 ENHRY and CDR2 SYGVKD. The CDR3 runs to 14 residues. Here the CDR3 reads CAISGRGRAQPQHF. The CDR3 bases are TGTGCCATCAGTGGGAGGGGGCGAGCTCAGCCCCAGCATTTT.

This clonotype appeared many times. The chain couples TRBV5-6 to TRBJ2-7; tentative D call: TRBD1 (5 bases). V was cut by 2 bases and J by 7 bases, with 7 bases left in between. Germline assignment: CDR1 SGHDT and CDR2 YYEEEE. The CDR3 contains 11 residues. The DNA of the CDR3 is TGTGCCAGCAGCTTCAGACAGGAGCAGTACTTC. Its protein product is CASSFRQEQYF.

This sequence joins TRBV7-2 and TRBJ2-7; TRBD1 aligns across 12 bases. The V gene end was trimmed by 1 base and the J gene end by 9 bases; junction bases not matched to a gene: 10. The CDR3 loop spans 16 amino acids. Germline values: CDR1 SGHTA, CDR2 FQGNSA. CDR3 in amino acids: CASSLDWGQGAKGQYF. CDR3 nucleotide sequence: TGTGCCAGCAGCTTAGATTGGGGACAGGGGGCCAAGGGGCAGTACTTC.

This clonotype was observed a few times. This chain uses TRBV11-2 with TRBJ2-2, with a possible D match to TRBD1 (5 bases). The CDR3 is 16 amino acids. V was cut by 0 bases and J by 2 bases, with 10 bases left in between. Germline loops: CDR1 SGHAT, CDR2 FQNNGV. The CDR3 loop is CASSLDLTVNTGELFF. CDR3 DNA: TGTGCCAGCAGCTTAGATCTGACAGTAAACACCGGGGAGCTGTTTTTT.

Points on this clonotype: A much bigger clone sits one base away, suggesting this may be a read error. This sequence joins TRBV4-1 and TRBJ1-2; 9 bases align to TRBD1. Germline loops: CDR1 MGHRA, CDR2 YSYEKL. CDR3 length equals 14 residues. CDR3 region: CASSSNRGQMGYTF. The CDR3 DNA reads TGTGCCAGCAGCTCGAACAGGGGGCAAATGGGCTACACCTTC.

This clonotype has more than one count but fewer than ten. The V and J genes are TRBV9 and TRBJ1-1; 9 bases map to TRBD1. The J segment lost 3 bases and the V segment lost 0 bases, leaving 12 bases of the junction unmatched. Germline values: CDR1 SGDLS, CDR2 YYNGEE. The CDR3 sequence is 18 residues long. CDR3 DNA: TGTGCCAGCAGCGTAGGTATTGGGGGGGGACAGGGATACACTGAAGCTTTCTTT. Translating gives CASSVGIGGGQGYTEAFF. The variable domain in full, completed from reference TRBV9 and TRBJ1-1, reads DSGVTQTPKHLITATGQRVTLRCSPRSGDLSVYWYQQSLDQGLQFLIQYYNGEERAKGNILERFSAQQFPDLHSELNLSSLELGDSALYFCASSVGIGGGQGYTEAFFGQGTRLTVV.

This clonotype has only a few counts. The chain links TRBV28 to TRBJ1-1; perhaps TRBD1 as D (5 bases). The germline V gene encodes CDR1 MDHEN and CDR2 SYDVKM. V was trimmed by 6 bases and J by 7 bases, leaving 12 bases between them. CDR3 length equals 12 residues. The CDR3 sequence is CASSNGAHEAFF. Written as DNA, the CDR3 is TGTGCCAGCAGCAACGGGGCCCATGAAGCTTTCTTT.

The chain has TRBV9 and TRBJ2-7; D not resolved. In germline, CDR1 is SGDLS, CDR2 YYNGEE. Trimming cost V 3 bases and J 0 bases, with 13 bases left between them. This CDR3 is built from 15 residues. CDR3 nucleotides: TGTGCCAGCAGCGAGTCACTGGGGAACTCCTACGAGCAGTACTTC. It is translated as CASSESLGNSYEQYF.

The rearrangement joins TRBV19 to TRBJ2-3, with a tentative D call TRBD2 (6 bases). Looked up from germline, CDR1 is LNHDA and CDR2 is SQIVND (reference sequence). This CDR3 spans 16 amino acids. Trimming stripped 3 bases from V and 0 bases from J, with 13 bases between. The CDR3: CASSILYTSSTDTQYF. The CDR3, as DNA: TGTGCCAGTAGTATCCTCTACACTAGCAGCACAGATACGCAGTATTTT.

The V gene is TRBV11-1, the J gene TRBJ2-3, with 7 bases aligning to TRBD1. V shed 5 bases and J 6 bases; nucleotides not matched to a gene: 8. Germline lookup yields CDR1 SGHAT and CDR2 FQDESV (reference sequence). CDR3 length: 14 amino acids. The CDR3 spells CASSVRTGADTQYF. CDR3 in DNA: TGTGCCAGCAGCGTACGTACAGGGGCGGATACGCAGTATTTT.

Only a few counts were recorded for this clonotype. The chain combines TRBV19 with TRBJ1-5, with 9 positions matching TRBD1. V lost 3 bases and J lost 2; bases outside the gene matches: 8. Germline V gene sequence: CDR1 LNHDA, CDR2 SQIVND (reference sequence). This CDR3 comprises 17 residues. The CDR3 DNA reads as TGTGCCAGTAGTATCGCCCCCGGGGACAGGGGCAATCAGCCCCAGCATTTT. Its translation: CASSIAPGDRGNQPQHF.

This clonotype appeared a single time. The chain has TRBV11-2 and TRBJ2-5, with unresolved D. The CDR3 contains 14 residues. Trimming removed 3 bases at V and 5 bases at J, with 13 bases between. Germline V gene sequence: CDR1 SGHAT, CDR2 FQNNGV. CDR3 sequence: CASSFSRTGETQYF. As DNA, the CDR3 is TGTGCCAGCAGCTTCTCGCGGACCGGGGAGACCCAGTACTTC.

The chain carries TRBV11-1 and TRBJ2-5, with 8 nucleotides matching TRBD2. V shed 8 bases, J shed 3 bases, and the junction held 8 bases outside the gene matches. The CDR3 loop spans 14 amino acids. CDR1 and CDR2 (germline): SGHAT, FQDESV (reference sequence). The CDR3 here is CASSRGLEEETQYF. CDR3 nucleotide sequence: TGTGCCAGCTCCCGGGGACTAGAAGAAGAGACCCAGTACTTC.

The rearrangement links TRBV2 to TRBJ1-5; no reliable D call. The V end lost 0 bases, the J end lost 11 bases, and 14 bases lay between the germline ends. In germline, CDR1 is SNHLY, CDR2 FYNNEI. This CDR3 has 14 amino acids. CDR3 in amino acids: CASSEALRQETQHF. The CDR3 coding sequence is TGTGCCAGCAGTGAAGCGCTGCGGCAAGAGACCCAGCATTTT.